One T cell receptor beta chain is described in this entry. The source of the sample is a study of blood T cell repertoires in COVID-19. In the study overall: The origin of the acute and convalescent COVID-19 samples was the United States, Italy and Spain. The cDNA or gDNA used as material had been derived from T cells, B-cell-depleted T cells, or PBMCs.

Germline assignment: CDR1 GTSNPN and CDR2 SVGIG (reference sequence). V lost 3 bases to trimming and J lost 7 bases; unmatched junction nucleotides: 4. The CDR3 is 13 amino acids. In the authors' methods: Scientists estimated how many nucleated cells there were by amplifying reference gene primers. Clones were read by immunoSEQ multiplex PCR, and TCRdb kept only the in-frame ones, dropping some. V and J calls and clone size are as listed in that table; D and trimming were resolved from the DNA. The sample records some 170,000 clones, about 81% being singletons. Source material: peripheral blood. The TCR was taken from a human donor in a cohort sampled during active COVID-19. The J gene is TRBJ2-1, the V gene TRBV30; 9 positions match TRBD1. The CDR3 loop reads CAWRGQGGNEQFF. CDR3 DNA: TGTGCCTGGAGGGGACAGGGTGGGAATGAGCAGTTCTTC.